This entry is about one T cell receptor (beta chain). This record belongs to a study of shared clonotypes between healthy human individuals. The DNA input per sorted-subset replicate PCR was roughly 180 ng, corresponding to some 30,000 T cell genomes. The table came from immunoSEQ multiplex PCR; TCRdb's copy has only in-frame clones and leaves some out. The table shows millions of clones, with roughly nine tenths occurring only once. A split of CD4+ cells into CD45RA+ naive and CD45RA-negative memory subsets was performed. Germline lookup yields CDR1 SGDLS and CDR2 YYNGEE. The ends were cut back, 4 bases at V and 5 bases at J, with 11 bases in the middle. The CDR3 is 13 residues long.

The chain has TRBV9 and TRBJ2-3, with D unresolved. This sequence originates from a man aged 18 to 29 in good health. The sample comprised naive CD4+ T cells sorted from blood. The subset was: CD45RA+ positively selected. The CDR3 DNA reads as TGTGCCAGCAGCTCCACCCTAGTAGATACGCAGTATTTT. Translating it yields CASSSTLVDTQYF. The full variable domain, rest sourced from reference TRBV9 and TRBJ2-3, is DSGVTQTPKHLITATGQRVTLRCSPRSGDLSVYWYQQSLDQGLQFLIQYYNGEERAKGNILERFSAQQFPDLHSELNLSSLELGDSALYFCASSSTLVDTQYFGPGTRLTVL.